A single TCR beta chain is shown here with its context. As yet, its antigen is unknown. The germline gives CDR1 SGHNT, CDR2 YENEEA. CDR3 length: 15 residues. Trimming cost V 5 bases and J 0 bases, with 8 bases left between them. These data come from a study of beta chain features in type 1 diabetes. Study-level findings and limits: VDJ junctions in type 1 diabetes patients carried more deletions and fewer insertions.

Sequenced material consisted of expressed TCRB transcripts (all of the isolated RNA was reverse transcribed). The assay was immunoSEQ multiplex PCR, and TCRdb's table has in-frame clones only and misses some. The sample holds about 130,000 clones, just over 9% seen once. This TCR was sampled from a man aged 18-30 years in good health. The source material was central memory CD4+ T cells from blood. This sequence joins TRBV11-3 and TRBJ2-6, with D perhaps matching TRBD1 (6 bases). CDR3 loop: CASSQQGSGANVLTF. CDR3 coding DNA: TGTGCCAGCAGCCAACAGGGCTCTGGGGCCAACGTCCTGACTTTC. The complete variable domain, with remaining parts taken from reference TRBV11-3 and TRBJ2-6, reads EAGVVQSPRYKIIEKKQPVAFWCNPISGHNTLYWYLQNLGQGPELLIRYENEEAVDDSQLPKDRFSAERLKGVDSTLKIQPAELGDSAVYLCASSQQGSGANVLTFGAGSRLTVL.